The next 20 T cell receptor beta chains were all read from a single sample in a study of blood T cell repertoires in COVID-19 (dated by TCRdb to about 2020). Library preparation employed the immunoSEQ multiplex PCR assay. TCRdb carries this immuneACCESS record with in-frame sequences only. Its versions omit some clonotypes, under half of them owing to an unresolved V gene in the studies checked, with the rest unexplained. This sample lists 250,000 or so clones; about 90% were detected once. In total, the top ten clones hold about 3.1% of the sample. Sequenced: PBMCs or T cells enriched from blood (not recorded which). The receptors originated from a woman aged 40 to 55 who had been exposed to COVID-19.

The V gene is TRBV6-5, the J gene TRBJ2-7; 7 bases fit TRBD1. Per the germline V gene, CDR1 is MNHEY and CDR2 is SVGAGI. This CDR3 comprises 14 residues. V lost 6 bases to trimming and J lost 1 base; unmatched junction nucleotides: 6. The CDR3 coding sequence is TGTGCCAGCAGAAGGGGGCGCGGGTCCTACGAGCAGTACGTC. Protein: CASRRGRGSYEQYV.

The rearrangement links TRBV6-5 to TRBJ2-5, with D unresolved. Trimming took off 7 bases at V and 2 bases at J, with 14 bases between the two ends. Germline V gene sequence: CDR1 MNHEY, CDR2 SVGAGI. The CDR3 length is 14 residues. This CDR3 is CASMYFGSQETQYF. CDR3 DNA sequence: TGTGCCAGCATGTATTTCGGGTCTCAAGAGACCCAGTACTTC.

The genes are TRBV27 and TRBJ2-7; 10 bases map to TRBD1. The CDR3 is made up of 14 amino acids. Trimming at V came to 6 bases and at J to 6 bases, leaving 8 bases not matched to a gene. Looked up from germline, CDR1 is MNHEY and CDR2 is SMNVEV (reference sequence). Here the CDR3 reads CASSPGTGVGEQYF. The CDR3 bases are TGTGCCAGCAGCCCCGGGACAGGGGTAGGCGAGCAGTACTTC.

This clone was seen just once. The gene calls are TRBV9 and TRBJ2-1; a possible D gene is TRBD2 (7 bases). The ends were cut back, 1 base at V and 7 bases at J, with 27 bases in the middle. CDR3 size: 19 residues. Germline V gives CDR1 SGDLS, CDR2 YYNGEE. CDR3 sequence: CASSVQKPGLPLRGNEQFF. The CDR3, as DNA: TGTGCCAGCAGCGTACAAAAACCGGGACTACCCCTAAGGGGGAATGAGCAGTTCTTC. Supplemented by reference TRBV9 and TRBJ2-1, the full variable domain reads DSGVTQTPKHLITATGQRVTLRCSPRSGDLSVYWYQQSLDQGLQFLIQYYNGEERAKGNILERFSAQQFPDLHSELNLSSLELGDSALYFCASSVQKPGLPLRGNEQFFGPGTRLTVL.

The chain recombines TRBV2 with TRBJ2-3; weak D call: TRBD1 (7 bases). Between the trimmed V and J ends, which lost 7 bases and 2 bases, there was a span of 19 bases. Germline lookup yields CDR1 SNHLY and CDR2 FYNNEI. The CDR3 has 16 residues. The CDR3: CASKNRRGQDTDTQYF. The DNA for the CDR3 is TGTGCCAGCAAAAACCGGAGGGGGCAGGACACAGATACGCAGTATTTT.

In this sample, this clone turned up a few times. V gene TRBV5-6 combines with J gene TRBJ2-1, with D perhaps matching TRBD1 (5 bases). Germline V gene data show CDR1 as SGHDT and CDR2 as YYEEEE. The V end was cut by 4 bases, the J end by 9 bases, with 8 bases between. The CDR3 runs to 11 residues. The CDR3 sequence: CASSIQGEQFF. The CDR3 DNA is TGTGCCAGCAGCATCCAGGGTGAGCAGTTCTTC.

In DNA, the CDR3 is TGCGCCAGCAGCCAAGGGTGGACAGGGTCAAATCAGCCCCAGCATTTT. Encoded protein: CASSQGWTGSNQPQHF. V gene TRBV4-1 combines with J gene TRBJ1-5; 8 nucleotides match TRBD1. Per germline, CDR1 MGHRA and CDR2 YSYEKL. V was pared by 1 base and J by 4 bases, with 6 bases of the junction left unmatched. This CDR3 has 16 residues.

The CDR3, as DNA: TGTGCCACCCGCCGTGGGTCCCTGCGCAAAGCGGGCGAGCAGTACGTC. Translation: CATRRGSLRKAGEQYV. This rearrangement joins TRBV9 to TRBJ2-7; D might be TRBD2 (6 bases). The CDR3 has 16 residues. Trimming left V 9 bases short and J 6 bases short, with 28 bases between. Germline values: CDR1 SGDLS, CDR2 YYNGEE.

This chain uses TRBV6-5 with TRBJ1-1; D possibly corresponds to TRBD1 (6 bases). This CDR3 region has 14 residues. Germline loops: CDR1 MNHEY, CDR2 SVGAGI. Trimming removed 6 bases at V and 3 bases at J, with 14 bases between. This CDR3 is CASRPQGWDTEAFF. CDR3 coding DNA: TGTGCCAGCAGACCACAGGGATGGGACACTGAAGCTTTCTTT.

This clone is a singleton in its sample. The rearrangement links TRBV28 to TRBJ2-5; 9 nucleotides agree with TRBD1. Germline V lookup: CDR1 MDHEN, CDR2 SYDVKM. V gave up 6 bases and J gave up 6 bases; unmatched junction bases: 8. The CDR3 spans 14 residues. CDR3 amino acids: CASRRDREGKTQYF. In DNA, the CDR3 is TGTGCCAGCAGACGGGACAGGGAAGGAAAGACCCAGTACTTC. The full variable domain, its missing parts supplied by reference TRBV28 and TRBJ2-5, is DVKVTQSSRYLVKRTGEKVFLECVQDMDHENMFWYRQDPGLGLRLIYFSYDVKMKEKGDIPEGYSVSREKKERFSLILESASTNQTSMYLCASRRDREGKTQYFGPGTRLLVL.

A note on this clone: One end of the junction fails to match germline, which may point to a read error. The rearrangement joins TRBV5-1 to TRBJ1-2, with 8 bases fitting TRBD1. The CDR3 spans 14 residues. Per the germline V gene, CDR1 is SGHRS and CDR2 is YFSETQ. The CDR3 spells CASSPRTGPYGYTF. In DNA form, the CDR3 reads TGTGCCAGCAGCCCCCGGACAGGGCCCTATGGCTACACCTTC. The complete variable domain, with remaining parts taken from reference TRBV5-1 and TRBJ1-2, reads KAGVTQTPRYLIKTRGQQVTLSCSPISGHRSVSWYQQTPGQGLQFLFEYFSETQRNKGNFPGRFSGRQFSNSRSEMNVSTLELGDSALYLCASSPRTGPYGYTFGSGTRLTVV.

CDR3 loop: CASRLGAKDTQYF. CDR3 nucleotides: TGTGCCAGCAGATTGGGGGCGAAAGATACGCAGTATTTT. The chain carries TRBV12-3 or TRBV12-4 and TRBJ2-3, with D possibly matching TRBD1 (6 bases). The CDR3 consists of 13 residues. Trimming shortened V by 6 bases and J by 5 bases, and 12 bases separated the two germline ends.

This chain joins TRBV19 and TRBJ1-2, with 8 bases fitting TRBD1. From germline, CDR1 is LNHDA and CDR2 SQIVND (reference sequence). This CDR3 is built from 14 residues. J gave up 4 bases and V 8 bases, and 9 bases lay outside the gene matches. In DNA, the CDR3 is TGTGCCAGTGTGATGGACAGGGCCAGCTATGGCTACACCTTC. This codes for CASVMDRASYGYTF.

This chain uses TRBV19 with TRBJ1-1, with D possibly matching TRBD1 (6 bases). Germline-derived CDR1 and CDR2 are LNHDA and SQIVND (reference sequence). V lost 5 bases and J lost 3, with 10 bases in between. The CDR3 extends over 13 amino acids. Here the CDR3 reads CASSGTGYTEAFF. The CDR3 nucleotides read TGTGCCAGTAGTGGAACAGGGTACACTGAAGCTTTCTTT.

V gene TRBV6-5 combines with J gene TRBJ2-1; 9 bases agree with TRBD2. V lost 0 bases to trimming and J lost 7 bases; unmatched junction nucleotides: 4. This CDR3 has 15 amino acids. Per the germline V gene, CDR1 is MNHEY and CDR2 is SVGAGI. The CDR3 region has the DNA TGTGCCAGCAGTTACTCTAGAGCGGGAGGTAATGAGCAGTTCTTC. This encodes CASSYSRAGGNEQFF.

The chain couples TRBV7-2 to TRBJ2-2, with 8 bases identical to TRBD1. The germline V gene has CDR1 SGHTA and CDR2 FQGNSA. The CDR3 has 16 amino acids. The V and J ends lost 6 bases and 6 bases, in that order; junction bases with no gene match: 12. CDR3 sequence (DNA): TGTGCCAGCAGGCGTACAGGGGGTGCGGGCGCCGGGGAGCTGTTTTTT. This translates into CASRRTGGAGAGELFF.

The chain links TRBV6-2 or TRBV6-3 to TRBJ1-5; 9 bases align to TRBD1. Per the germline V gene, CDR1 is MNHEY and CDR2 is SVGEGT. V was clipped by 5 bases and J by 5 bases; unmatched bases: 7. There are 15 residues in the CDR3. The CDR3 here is CASSADRGGDQPQHF. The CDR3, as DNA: TGTGCCAGCAGTGCGGACAGGGGAGGGGATCAGCCCCAGCATTTT.

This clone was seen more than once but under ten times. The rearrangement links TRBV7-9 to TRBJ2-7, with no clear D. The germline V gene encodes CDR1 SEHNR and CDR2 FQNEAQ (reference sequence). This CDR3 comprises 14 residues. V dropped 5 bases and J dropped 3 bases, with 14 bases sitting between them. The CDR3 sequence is CASSPPSVNYEQYV. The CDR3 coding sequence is TGTGCCAGCAGCCCCCCCTCGGTGAACTACGAGCAGTACGTC.

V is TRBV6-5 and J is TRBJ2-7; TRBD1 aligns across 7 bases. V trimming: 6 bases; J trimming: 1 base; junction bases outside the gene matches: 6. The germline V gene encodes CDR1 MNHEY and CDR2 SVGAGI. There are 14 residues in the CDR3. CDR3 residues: CASRRDSGSYEQYV. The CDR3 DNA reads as TGTGCCAGCAGGAGGGACAGCGGTTCCTACGAGCAGTACGTC.

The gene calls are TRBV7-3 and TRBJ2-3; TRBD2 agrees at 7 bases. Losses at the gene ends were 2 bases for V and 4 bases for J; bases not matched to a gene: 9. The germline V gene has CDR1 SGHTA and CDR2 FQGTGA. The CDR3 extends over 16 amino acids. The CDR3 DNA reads TGTGCCAGCAGCTTAGTTCCTGGACTAGATCCAGATACGCAGTATTTT. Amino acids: CASSLVPGLDPDTQYF.